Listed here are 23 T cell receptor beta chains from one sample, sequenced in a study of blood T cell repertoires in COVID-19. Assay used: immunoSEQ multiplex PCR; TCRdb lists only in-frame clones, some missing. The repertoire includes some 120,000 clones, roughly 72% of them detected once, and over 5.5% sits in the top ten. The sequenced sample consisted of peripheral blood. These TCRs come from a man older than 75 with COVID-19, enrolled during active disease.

CDR3 bases: TGTGCCACCAGCAGAGCCCGGGGACAGGGCTCTGAAGCTTTCTTT. It specifies CATSRARGQGSEAFF. The chain couples TRBV15 to TRBJ1-1, with 9 nucleotides matching TRBD1. The germline CDR1 and CDR2 sequences are LNHNV and YYDKDF (reference sequence). Germline trimming cut 1 base from V and 6 bases from J; bases unmatched to any gene: 6. The CDR3 extends over 15 amino acids.

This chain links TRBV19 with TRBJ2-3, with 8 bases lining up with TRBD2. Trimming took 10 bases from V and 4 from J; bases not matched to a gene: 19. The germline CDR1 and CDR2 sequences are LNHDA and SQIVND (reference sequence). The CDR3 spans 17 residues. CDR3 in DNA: TGTGCCACTTACGGAACTAGCGGACTAGGTCATTCAGATACGCAGTATTTT. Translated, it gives CATYGTSGLGHSDTQYF.

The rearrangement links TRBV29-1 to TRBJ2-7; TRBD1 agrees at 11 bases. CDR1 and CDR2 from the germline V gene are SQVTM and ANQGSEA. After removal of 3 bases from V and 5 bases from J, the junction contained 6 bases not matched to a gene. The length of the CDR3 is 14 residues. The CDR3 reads CSVETGTGGDEQYF. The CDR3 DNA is TGCAGCGTTGAGACAGGGACAGGGGGGGACGAGCAGTACTTC.

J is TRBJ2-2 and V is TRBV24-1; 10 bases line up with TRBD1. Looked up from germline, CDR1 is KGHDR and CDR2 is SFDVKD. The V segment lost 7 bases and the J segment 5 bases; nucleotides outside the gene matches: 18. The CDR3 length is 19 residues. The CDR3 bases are TGTGCCACCAGCGGGACAGGGGCCGAAGTAGCCGGGAGAACCGGGGAGCTGTTTTTT. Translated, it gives CATSGTGAEVAGRTGELFF.

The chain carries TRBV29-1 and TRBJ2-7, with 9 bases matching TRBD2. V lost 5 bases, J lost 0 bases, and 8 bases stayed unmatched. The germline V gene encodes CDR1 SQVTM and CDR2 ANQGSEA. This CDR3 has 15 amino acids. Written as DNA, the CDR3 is TGCAGCGTTAAGCCTAGCGGGACGAACTCCTACGAGCAGTACTTC. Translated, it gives CSVKPSGTNSYEQYF.

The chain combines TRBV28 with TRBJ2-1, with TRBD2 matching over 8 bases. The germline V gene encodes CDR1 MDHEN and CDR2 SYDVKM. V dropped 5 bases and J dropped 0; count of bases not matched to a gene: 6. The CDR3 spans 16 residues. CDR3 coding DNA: TGTGCCAGCAGTCTCTTAGCGGGGCGCTCCTACAATGAGCAGTTCTTC. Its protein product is CASSLLAGRSYNEQFF.

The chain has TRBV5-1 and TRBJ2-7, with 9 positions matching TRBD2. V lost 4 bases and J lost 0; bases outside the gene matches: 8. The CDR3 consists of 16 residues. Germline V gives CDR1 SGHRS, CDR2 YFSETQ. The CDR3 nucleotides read TGCGCCAGCAGCCGGGAAGCGGGAGGTACCTCCTACGAGCAGTACTTC. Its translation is CASSREAGGTSYEQYF.

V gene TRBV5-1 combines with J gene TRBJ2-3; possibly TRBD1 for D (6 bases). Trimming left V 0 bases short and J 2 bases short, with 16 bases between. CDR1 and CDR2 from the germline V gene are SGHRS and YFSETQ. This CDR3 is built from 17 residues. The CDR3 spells CASSLGIGLGATDTQYF. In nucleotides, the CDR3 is TGCGCCAGCAGCTTGGGAATAGGGTTGGGGGCCACAGATACGCAGTATTTT.

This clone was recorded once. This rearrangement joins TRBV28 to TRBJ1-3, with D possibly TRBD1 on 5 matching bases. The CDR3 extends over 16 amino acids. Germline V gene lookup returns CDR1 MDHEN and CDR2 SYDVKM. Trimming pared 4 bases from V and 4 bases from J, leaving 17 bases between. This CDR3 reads CASSSPFQGGGNTIYF. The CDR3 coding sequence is TGTGCCAGCAGTTCCCCATTTCAGGGTGGAGGAAACACCATATATTTT.

CDR3: CASSLLGDTEAFF. The CDR3 DNA follows: TGTGCCAGCAGTTTATTAGGGGACACTGAAGCTTTCTTT. The J gene is TRBJ1-1, the V gene TRBV27; a possible D gene is TRBD1 (5 bases). Germline values: CDR1 MNHEY, CDR2 SMNVEV (reference sequence). V was pared by 1 base and J by 3 bases, with 6 bases between. The CDR3 runs 13 residues.

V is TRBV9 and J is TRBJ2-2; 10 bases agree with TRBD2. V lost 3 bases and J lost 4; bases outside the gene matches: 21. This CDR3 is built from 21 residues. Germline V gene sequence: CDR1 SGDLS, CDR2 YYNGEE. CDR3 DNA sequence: TGTGCCAGCAGCGCCGGTTTTAGAGGGCTAGCGGGAGTTATAGGCACCGGGGAGCTGTTTTTT. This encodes CASSAGFRGLAGVIGTGELFF.

The CDR3 region has the DNA TGTGCCAGCTCACGAGGGAGAGACAATGAGCAGTTCTTC. It yields the protein CASSRGRDNEQFF. This chain links TRBV18 with TRBJ2-1; TRBD2 might be the D (5 bases). This CDR3 comprises 13 residues. V lost 4 bases and J 5 bases, leaving 9 bases between the germline ends. Germline assignment: CDR1 KGHSH and CDR2 LQKENI.

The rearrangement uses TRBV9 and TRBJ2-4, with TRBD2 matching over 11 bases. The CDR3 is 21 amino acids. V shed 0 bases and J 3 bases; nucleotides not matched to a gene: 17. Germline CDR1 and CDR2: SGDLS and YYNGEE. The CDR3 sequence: CASSVDNPLAGDGEVKNIQYF. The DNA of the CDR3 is TGTGCCAGCAGCGTAGACAATCCACTAGCGGGAGATGGGGAGGTCAAAAACATTCAGTACTTC.

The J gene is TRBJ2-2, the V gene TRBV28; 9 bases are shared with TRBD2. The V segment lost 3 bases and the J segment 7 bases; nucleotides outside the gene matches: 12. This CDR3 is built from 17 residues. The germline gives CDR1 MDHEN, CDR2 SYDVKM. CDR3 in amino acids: CASSFRTWTSADGELFF. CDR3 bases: TGTGCCAGCAGTTTCCGAACCTGGACTAGCGCGGACGGGGAGCTGTTTTTT.

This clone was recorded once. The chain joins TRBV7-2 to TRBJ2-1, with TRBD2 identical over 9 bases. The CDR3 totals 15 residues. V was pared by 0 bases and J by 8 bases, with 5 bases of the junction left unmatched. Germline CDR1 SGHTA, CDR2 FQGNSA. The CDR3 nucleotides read TGTGCCAGCAGCTTAGCAGGACTAGCGAGCTATGAGCAGTTCTTC. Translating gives CASSLAGLASYEQFF.

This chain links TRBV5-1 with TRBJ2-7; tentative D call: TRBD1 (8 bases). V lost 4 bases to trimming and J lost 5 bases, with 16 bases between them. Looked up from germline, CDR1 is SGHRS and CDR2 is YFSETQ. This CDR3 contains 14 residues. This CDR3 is CASSIQGGIDEQYF. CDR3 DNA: TGCGCCAGCAGCATACAGGGGGGGATTGACGAGCAGTACTTC.

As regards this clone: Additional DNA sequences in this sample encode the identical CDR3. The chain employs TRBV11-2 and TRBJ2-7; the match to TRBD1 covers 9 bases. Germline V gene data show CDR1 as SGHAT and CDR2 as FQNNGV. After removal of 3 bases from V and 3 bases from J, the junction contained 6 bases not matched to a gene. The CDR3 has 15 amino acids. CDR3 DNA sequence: TGTGCCAGCAGCTTTCCCGGGACAGGGCTCTACGAGCAGTACTTC. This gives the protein CASSFPGTGLYEQYF. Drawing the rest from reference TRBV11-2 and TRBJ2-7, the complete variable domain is EAGVAQSPRYKIIEKRQSVAFWCNPISGHATLYWYQQILGQGPKLLIQFQNNGVVDDSQLPKDRFSAERLKGVDSTLKIQPAKLEDSAVYLCASSFPGTGLYEQYFGPGTRLTVT.

CDR3: CAISSPPQGRRKLFF. CDR3 DNA: TGTGCCATCAGTTCGCCCCCCCAGGGAAGACGGAAACTGTTTTTT. The V and J genes are TRBV10-3 and TRBJ1-4, with a tentative D call TRBD1 (5 bases). CDR3 length: 15 residues. V lost 5 bases and J lost 11, with 21 bases in between. The germline V gene encodes CDR1 ENHRY and CDR2 SYGVKD.

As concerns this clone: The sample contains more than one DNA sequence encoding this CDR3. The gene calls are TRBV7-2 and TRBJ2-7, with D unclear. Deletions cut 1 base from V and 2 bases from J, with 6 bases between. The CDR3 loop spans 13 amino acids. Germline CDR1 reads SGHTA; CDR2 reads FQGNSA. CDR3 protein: CASSLGRAYEQYF. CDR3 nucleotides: TGTGCCAGCAGCTTAGGGAGAGCCTACGAGCAGTACTTC.

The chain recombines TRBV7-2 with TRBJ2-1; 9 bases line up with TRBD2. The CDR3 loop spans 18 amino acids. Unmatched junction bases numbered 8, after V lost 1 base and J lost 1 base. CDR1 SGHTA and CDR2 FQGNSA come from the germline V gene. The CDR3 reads CASSLGLAGRGSYNEQFF. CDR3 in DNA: TGTGCCAGCAGCTTAGGGCTAGCGGGAAGGGGATCCTACAATGAGCAGTTCTTC.

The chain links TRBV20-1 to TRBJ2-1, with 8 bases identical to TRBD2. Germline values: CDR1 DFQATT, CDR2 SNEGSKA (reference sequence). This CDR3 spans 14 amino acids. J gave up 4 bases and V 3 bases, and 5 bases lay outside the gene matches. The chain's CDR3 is CSASLPSGYNEQFF. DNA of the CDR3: TGCAGTGCTAGTTTGCCTAGCGGGTACAATGAGCAGTTCTTC.

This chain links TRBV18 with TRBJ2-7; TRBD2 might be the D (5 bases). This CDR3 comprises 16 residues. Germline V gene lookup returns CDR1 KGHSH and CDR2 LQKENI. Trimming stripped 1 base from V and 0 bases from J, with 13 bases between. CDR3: CASSPQPRTSSYEQYF. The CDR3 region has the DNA TGTGCCAGCTCACCACAGCCACGCACTAGCTCCTACGAGCAGTACTTC.

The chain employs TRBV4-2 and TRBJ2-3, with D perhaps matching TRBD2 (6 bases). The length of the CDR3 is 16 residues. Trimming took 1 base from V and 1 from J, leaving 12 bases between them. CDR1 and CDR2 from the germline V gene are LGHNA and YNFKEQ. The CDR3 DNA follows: TGTGCCAGCAGCCAAGGTAGCGGAGGGGGCACAGATACGCAGTATTTT. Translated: CASSQGSGGGTDTQYF.